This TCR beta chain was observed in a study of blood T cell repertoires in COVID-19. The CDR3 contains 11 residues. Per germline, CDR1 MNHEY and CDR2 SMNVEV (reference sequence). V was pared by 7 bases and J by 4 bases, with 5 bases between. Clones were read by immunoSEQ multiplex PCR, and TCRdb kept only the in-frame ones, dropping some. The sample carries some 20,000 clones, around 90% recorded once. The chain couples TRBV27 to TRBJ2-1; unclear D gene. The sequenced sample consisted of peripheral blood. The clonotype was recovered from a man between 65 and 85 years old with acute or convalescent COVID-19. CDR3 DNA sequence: TGTGCCAGCACCCTATACAATGAGCAGTTCTTC. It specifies CASTLYNEQFF.